A selection of T cell receptor beta chains follows, all from one sample in a study of blood T cell repertoires in COVID-19. The repertoire was sequenced with immunoSEQ multiplex PCR; TCRdb's copy has only in-frame clones and lacks some. The sample yields more than 85,000 clones, around 81% seen once. The sample consisted of peripheral blood. These receptor sequences come from a man aged 60 to 75 with acute or convalescent COVID-19. Both conserved end residues are part of each CDR3. The D gene is left open where the match is weak. The listing skips clone size in some rows; elsewhere it reads once, few, many or a size class.

len,d_gene,j_gene,v_gene,abundance,CDR3nt,CDR3aa
17,TRBD1,TRBJ2-6,TRBV5-4,NA,TGTGCCAGCAGCTCCGGGACAGGGAGAGCTGGGGCCAACGTCCTGACTTTC,CASSSGTGRAGANVLTF
16,NA,TRBJ2-5,TRBV5-1,NA,TGCGCCAGCAGCTTGGCGGTGGGGGGGGCTCACGAGACCCAGTACTTC,CASSLAVGGAHETQYF
17,TRBD1,TRBJ2-6,TRBV25-1,few,TGTGCCAGCAGTGGACAGGGGACTGTCTCTGGGGCCAACGTCCTGACTTTC,CASSGQGTVSGANVLTF
14,TRBD1,TRBJ2-1,TRBV5-4,NA,TGTGCCAGCAGCCGGACAGGGGGGGGAAATGAGCAGTTCTTC,CASSRTGGGNEQFF
15,TRBD1,TRBJ1-2,TRBV10-3,NA,TGTGCCATCAGTCAGAGAGGGGGCGAGAACTATGGCTACACCTTC,CAISQRGGENYGYTF
16,NA,TRBJ1-2,TRBV15,NA,TGTGCCACCAGCAGATTTCCGGGGGGATCGGGCTATGGCTACACCTTC,CATSRFPGGSGYGYTF
13,NA,TRBJ1-1,TRBV3-1/TRBV3-2,once,TGTGCCAGCAGCCTCCAGGTCGGGGAGGAAGCTTTCTTT,CASSLQVGEEAFF
12,NA,TRBJ2-1,TRBV7-2,few,TGTGCCAGCAGCCTCTACTACAATGAGCAGTTCTTC,CASSLYYNEQFF
14,NA,TRBJ2-3,TRBV30,NA,TGTGCCTGGAGTGAGTGGACATACACAGATACGCAGTATTTT,CAWSEWTYTDTQYF
13,TRBD1,TRBJ1-2,TRBV4-3,NA,TGCGCCAGCAGCCAAGGGGGACAGTATGGCTACACCTTC,CASSQGGQYGYTF
15,TRBD1,TRBJ2-3,TRBV19,NA,TGTGCCAGTAGTATCGATGGACAGGGGGCAGATACGCAGTATTTT,CASSIDGQGADTQYF
13,NA,TRBJ1-4,TRBV2,NA,TGTGCCAGCAGTGGGTCGGGTAATGAAAAACTGTTTTTT,CASSGSGNEKLFF
14,NA,TRBJ1-1,TRBV11-3,NA,TGTGCCAGCAGCTTACAGGATTCTGGTGCTGAAGCTTTCTTT,CASSLQDSGAEAFF
16,TRBD1,TRBJ1-3,TRBV10-3,NA,TGTGCCATCAGTCCCGGGACAGGCGGCTCTGGAAACACCATATATTTT,CAISPGTGGSGNTIYF
14,TRBD1,TRBJ1-4,TRBV25-1,NA,TGTGCCAGCACTACGACAGGGGGAGGTGAAAAACTGTTTTTT,CASTTTGGGEKLFF
13,TRBD2,TRBJ2-3,TRBV15,NA,TGTGCCACCAACGGGGGGGGGTCAGATACGCAGTATTTT,CATNGGGSDTQYF
14,NA,TRBJ1-5,TRBV10-3,NA,TGTGCCATCAGTGAGACAGGGATTCGTCAGCCCCAGCATTTT,CAISETGIRQPQHF
14,NA,TRBJ2-2,TRBV24-1,NA,TGTGCCACCAGTGTTGGTCGGGGCACCGGGGAGCTGTTTTTT,CATSVGRGTGELFF
14,TRBD1,TRBJ1-2,TRBV19,NA,TGTGCCAGCGGAGTGGACAGGCTCAACTATGGCTACACCTTC,CASGVDRLNYGYTF
11,NA,TRBJ2-4,TRBV11-3,NA,TGTGCCAGCAGCTCCGTTGACATTCAGTACTTC,CASSSVDIQYF
14,NA,TRBJ2-7,TRBV11-3,NA,TGTGCCAGCAGCTCGACACTTCCCCCCGCCGAGCAGTACTTC,CASSSTLPPAEQYF
14,NA,TRBJ2-1,TRBV19,NA,TGTGCCAGTAGTAAGGTGGAGGTCTACAATGAGCAGTTCTTC,CASSKVEVYNEQFF
16,NA,TRBJ1-6,TRBV25-1,NA,TGTGCCAGCAGGCACAGGCAGAGCTCCTATAATTCACCCCTCCACTTT,CASRHRQSSYNSPLHF
19,TRBD2,TRBJ2-2,TRBV14,NA,TGTGCCAGCAGCACGCGCTTGACTAGCGGGGGCGTGGGAACCGGGGAGCTGTTTTTT,CASSTRLTSGGVGTGELFF
13,TRBD1,TRBJ1-4,TRBV7-6,NA,TGTGCCACCACACAGGGGATTAATGAAAAACTGTTTTTT,CATTQGINEKLFF
16,NA,TRBJ2-3,TRBV4-2,NA,TGTGCCAGCAGCCAAGCAGGACAGATTAGCACAGATACGCAGTATTTT,CASSQAGQISTDTQYF
19,TRBD2,TRBJ2-2,TRBV18,NA,TGTGCCAGCTCACCACGGGAACTAGCGGGGTCAACGAACACCGGGGAGCTGTTTTTT,CASSPRELAGSTNTGELFF
14,NA,TRBJ1-2,TRBV14,once,TGTGCCAGCAGCCAAGGGGCAGCCTACTATGGCTACACCTTC,CASSQGAAYYGYTF
15,NA,TRBJ1-5,TRBV27,few,TGTGCCAGCAGTTTAACTCAGGGCGGCAATCAGCCCCAGCATTTT,CASSLTQGGNQPQHF
18,NA,TRBJ2-4,TRBV21-1,NA,TGTGCCAGCAGCAATCTACCCGGGACACCTTTAGCCAAAAACATTCAGTACTTC,CASSNLPGTPLAKNIQYF
13,NA,TRBJ2-5,TRBV27,NA,TGTGCCAGCAGTTCTGGGCCCCGGGAGACCCAGTACTTC,CASSSGPRETQYF
15,TRBD2,TRBJ2-3,TRBV3-1/TRBV3-2,NA,TGTGCCAGCAGCCTGAGCGGGGATGGGACAGATACGCAGTATTTT,CASSLSGDGTDTQYF